This is a list of T cell receptor beta chains from one sample in a study of blood T cell repertoires in COVID-19. Data came from immunoSEQ multiplex PCR; TCRdb stores just in-frame clones and leaves some out. The data show roughly 230,000 clones, 84% seen once. Sequencing input: peripheral blood. These receptor sequences come from a man aged 45-60 years with acute or convalescent COVID-19. Each CDR3 is given with its conserved first and last residue. Each record gives: D gene, J gene, clone size, CDR3 length, V gene, CDR3 protein, CDR3 DNA. D genes are given only for firm matches. The size of a clone is reported for some rows only, either as once, few or many, or as a class for expanded clones.

d_gene: -
j_gene: TRBJ1-4
abundance: -
len: 15
v_gene: TRBV20-1
CDR3aa: CSASSPGETNEKLFF
CDR3nt: TGCAGTGCTAGTTCGCCGGGAGAGACTAATGAAAAACTGTTTTTT

d_gene: TRBD2
j_gene: TRBJ2-7
abundance: -
len: 15
v_gene: TRBV4-1
CDR3aa: CASSQEGGFPYEQYF
CDR3nt: TGCGCCAGCAGCCAAGAGGGAGGGTTCCCCTACGAGCAGTACTTC

d_gene: TRBD2
j_gene: TRBJ2-1
abundance: -
len: 16
v_gene: TRBV11-3
CDR3aa: CASSGGTSGRVYEQFF
CDR3nt: TGTGCCAGCAGCGGCGGGACTAGCGGGAGGGTCTATGAGCAGTTCTTC

d_gene: -
j_gene: TRBJ1-2
abundance: -
len: 13
v_gene: TRBV10-2
CDR3aa: CASSEPYPYGYTF
CDR3nt: TGCGCCAGCAGTGAGCCCTACCCTTATGGCTACACCTTC

d_gene: TRBD1
j_gene: TRBJ1-1
abundance: -
len: 16
v_gene: TRBV28
CDR3aa: CASSFRQGASDTEAFF
CDR3nt: TGTGCCAGCAGTTTTCGGCAGGGGGCGTCGGACACTGAAGCTTTCTTT

d_gene: -
j_gene: TRBJ1-1
abundance: -
len: 14
v_gene: TRBV6-5
CDR3aa: CASRAGVANTEAFF
CDR3nt: TGTGCCAGCAGGGCAGGGGTGGCGAACACTGAAGCTTTCTTT

d_gene: -
j_gene: TRBJ2-7
abundance: -
len: 12
v_gene: TRBV27
CDR3aa: CASSLWGSEQYF
CDR3nt: TGTGCCAGCAGTTTATGGGGCAGCGAGCAGTACTTC

d_gene: -
j_gene: TRBJ1-5
abundance: -
len: 17
v_gene: TRBV5-5
CDR3aa: CASSPRGQPYSNQPQHF
CDR3nt: TGTGCCAGCAGCCCTCGAGGACAGCCTTATAGCAATCAGCCCCAGCATTTT

d_gene: TRBD2
j_gene: TRBJ2-2
abundance: once
len: 13
v_gene: TRBV5-1
CDR3aa: CASSRGDTGELFF
CDR3nt: TGCGCCAGCAGCCGGGGGGACACCGGGGAGCTGTTTTTT

d_gene: -
j_gene: TRBJ2-7
abundance: -
len: 12
v_gene: TRBV10-3
CDR3aa: CAIGRVSYEQYF
CDR3nt: TGTGCCATCGGTCGGGTTTCCTACGAGCAGTACTTC

d_gene: -
j_gene: TRBJ2-7
abundance: -
len: 15
v_gene: TRBV28
CDR3aa: CASSSDRGRTYEQYF
CDR3nt: TGTGCCAGCAGTTCTGACCGGGGGAGGACCTACGAGCAGTACTTC

d_gene: TRBD1
j_gene: TRBJ1-4
abundance: -
len: 15
v_gene: TRBV5-1
CDR3aa: CASSVPDRGDEKLFF
CDR3nt: TGCGCCAGCAGCGTCCCGGACAGGGGGGATGAAAAACTGTTTTTT

d_gene: TRBD2
j_gene: TRBJ2-7
abundance: -
len: 16
v_gene: TRBV28
CDR3aa: CASTNPTSGSRHEQYF
CDR3nt: TGTGCCAGCACCAACCCTACTAGCGGGAGCCGTCACGAGCAGTACTTC

d_gene: TRBD2
j_gene: TRBJ2-1
abundance: -
len: 14
v_gene: TRBV7-3
CDR3aa: CASSPGLAYNEQFF
CDR3nt: TGTGCCAGCAGCCCCGGACTAGCCTACAATGAGCAGTTCTTC

d_gene: -
j_gene: TRBJ1-2
abundance: -
len: 15
v_gene: TRBV10-3
CDR3aa: CAISESQGQDYGYTF
CDR3nt: TGTGCCATCAGTGAGTCCCAGGGGCAGGACTATGGCTACACCTTC

d_gene: -
j_gene: TRBJ1-5
abundance: -
len: 13
v_gene: TRBV20-1
CDR3aa: CSASVPGAGPQHF
CDR3nt: TGCAGTGCTAGTGTCCCGGGAGCCGGGCCCCAGCATTTT

d_gene: TRBD1
j_gene: TRBJ1-2
abundance: -
len: 14
v_gene: TRBV2
CDR3aa: CASSEAGQVYGYTF
CDR3nt: TGTGCCAGCAGTGAAGCCGGACAGGTCTATGGCTACACCTTC

d_gene: -
j_gene: TRBJ1-1
abundance: -
len: 13
v_gene: TRBV2
CDR3aa: CASSEQGSTEAFF
CDR3nt: TGTGCCAGCAGTGAGCAGGGGAGCACTGAAGCTTTCTTT

d_gene: -
j_gene: TRBJ2-6
abundance: -
len: 15
v_gene: TRBV5-4
CDR3aa: CASSLGGPGANVLTF
CDR3nt: TGTGCCAGCAGCTTGGGGGGCCCCGGGGCCAACGTCCTGACTTTC

d_gene: TRBD1
j_gene: TRBJ1-1
abundance: -
len: 15
v_gene: TRBV6-5
CDR3aa: CASSPGQYMNTEAFF
CDR3nt: TGTGCCAGCAGCCCGGGACAGTATATGAACACTGAAGCTTTCTTT

d_gene: -
j_gene: TRBJ2-5
abundance: -
len: 16
v_gene: TRBV7-8
CDR3aa: CASSLGGTPSQETQYF
CDR3nt: TGTGCCAGCAGCTTAGGGGGGACACCTTCCCAAGAGACCCAGTACTTC

d_gene: TRBD1
j_gene: TRBJ1-4
abundance: -
len: 13
v_gene: TRBV7-8
CDR3aa: CASSRGTDEKLFF
CDR3nt: TGTGCCAGCAGTCGTGGGACAGATGAAAAACTGTTTTTT

d_gene: -
j_gene: TRBJ1-5
abundance: -
len: 15
v_gene: TRBV19
CDR3aa: CASSSPRGHNQPQHF
CDR3nt: TGTGCCAGTAGTAGTCCCAGGGGTCACAATCAGCCCCAGCATTTT

d_gene: TRBD1
j_gene: TRBJ1-3
abundance: -
len: 15
v_gene: TRBV7-3
CDR3aa: CASSPSRGQGNTIYF
CDR3nt: TGTGCCAGCAGCCCTTCGAGGGGGCAGGGAAACACCATATATTTT

d_gene: TRBD1
j_gene: TRBJ1-2
abundance: -
len: 15
v_gene: TRBV25-1
CDR3aa: CASSTQGANPYGYTF
CDR3nt: TGTGCCAGCAGTACACAGGGGGCGAATCCCTATGGCTACACCTTC

d_gene: TRBD1
j_gene: TRBJ1-2
abundance: -
len: 14
v_gene: TRBV18
CDR3aa: CASSPKGQGYGYTF
CDR3nt: TGTGCCAGCTCACCAAAGGGACAGGGCTATGGCTACACCTTC